This T cell receptor (beta chain) was identified during a study of early T cells in non-severe SARS-CoV-2 infection. The wider study: Chains from this unsorted whole-blood bulk RNA could not be paired. Regarding the study as a whole: There was a bias toward anti-spike CD8 responses in VDJdb matching, which missed private and CD4 specificities.

In its sample, this clonotype was seen many times. Its antigen is not known. This CDR3 is 15 amino acids long. Germline V gene lookup returns CDR1 LNHNV and CDR2 YYDKDF (reference sequence). Losses at the gene ends were 2 bases for V and 6 bases for J; bases not matched to a gene: 7. Individual cDNA molecules each received unique molecular identifiers attached to them. TCRdb re-derived calls from the 5' RACE reads in MiXCR, one entry per CDR3 protein. The sample lists roughly 55,000 distinct CDR3 sequences; about 5.9% were seen once. The chain recombines TRBV15 with TRBJ1-5, with 7 bases that match TRBD1. The TCR was taken from an adult who was a healthcare worker with PCR-confirmed SARS-CoV-2 infection or an uninfected control (not recorded which). Sequencing was carried out using whole blood. The CDR3 DNA sequence: TGTGCCACCAGCAGAATAATGGCAGGGGGTCAGCCCCAGCATTTT. Protein: CATSRIMAGGQPQHF.